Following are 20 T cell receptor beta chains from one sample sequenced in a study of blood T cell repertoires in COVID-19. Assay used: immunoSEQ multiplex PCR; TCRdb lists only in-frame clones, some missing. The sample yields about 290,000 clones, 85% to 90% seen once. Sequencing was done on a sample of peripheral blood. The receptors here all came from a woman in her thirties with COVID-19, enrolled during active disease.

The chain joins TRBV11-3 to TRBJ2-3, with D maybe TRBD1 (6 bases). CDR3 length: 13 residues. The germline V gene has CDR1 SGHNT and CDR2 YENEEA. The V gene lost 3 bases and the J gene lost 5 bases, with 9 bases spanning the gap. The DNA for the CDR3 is TGTGCCAGCAGCTTCAGGGGCGGAGATACGCAGTATTTT. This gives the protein CASSFRGGDTQYF.

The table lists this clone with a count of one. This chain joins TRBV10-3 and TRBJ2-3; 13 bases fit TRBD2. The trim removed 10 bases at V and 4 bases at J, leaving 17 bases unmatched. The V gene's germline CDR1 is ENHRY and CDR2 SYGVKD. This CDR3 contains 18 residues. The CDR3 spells CATIPGLAGSSASDTQYF. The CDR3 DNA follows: TGTGCCACAATACCGGGACTAGCGGGGAGCTCCGCGTCAGATACGCAGTATTTT.

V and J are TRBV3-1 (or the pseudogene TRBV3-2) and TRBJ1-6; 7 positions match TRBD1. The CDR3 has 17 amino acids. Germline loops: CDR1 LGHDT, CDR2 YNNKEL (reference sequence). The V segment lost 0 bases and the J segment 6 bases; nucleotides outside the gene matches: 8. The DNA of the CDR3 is TGTGCCAGCAGCCAAGATCGGGGGACAGCGATTAATTCACCCCTCCACTTT. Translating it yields CASSQDRGTAINSPLHF.

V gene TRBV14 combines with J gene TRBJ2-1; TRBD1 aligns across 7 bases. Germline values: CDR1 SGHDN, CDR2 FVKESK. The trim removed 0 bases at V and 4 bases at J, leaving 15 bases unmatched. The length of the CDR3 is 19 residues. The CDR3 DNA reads TGTGCCAGCAGCCAAGATCTGTCAGGGGGATCGCCCCTATACAATGAGCAGTTCTTC. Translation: CASSQDLSGGSPLYNEQFF.

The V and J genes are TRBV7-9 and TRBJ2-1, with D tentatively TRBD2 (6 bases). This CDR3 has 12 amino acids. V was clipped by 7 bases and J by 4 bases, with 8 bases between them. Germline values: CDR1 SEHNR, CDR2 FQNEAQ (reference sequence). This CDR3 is CASTGGYNEQFF. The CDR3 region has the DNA TGTGCCAGCACCGGAGGGTACAATGAGCAGTTCTTC.

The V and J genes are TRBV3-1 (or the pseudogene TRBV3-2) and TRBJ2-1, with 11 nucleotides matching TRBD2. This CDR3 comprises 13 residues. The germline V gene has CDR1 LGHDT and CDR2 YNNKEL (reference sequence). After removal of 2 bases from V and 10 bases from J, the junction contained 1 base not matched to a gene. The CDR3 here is CASSQIAGGEQFF. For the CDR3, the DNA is TGTGCCAGCAGCCAAATAGCGGGGGGGGAGCAGTTCTTC.

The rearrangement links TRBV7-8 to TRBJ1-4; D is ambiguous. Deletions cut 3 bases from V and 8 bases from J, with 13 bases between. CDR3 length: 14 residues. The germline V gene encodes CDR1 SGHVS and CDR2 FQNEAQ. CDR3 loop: CASSFWPGEEKLFF. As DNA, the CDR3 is TGTGCCAGCAGCTTCTGGCCCGGAGAAGAAAAACTGTTTTTT.

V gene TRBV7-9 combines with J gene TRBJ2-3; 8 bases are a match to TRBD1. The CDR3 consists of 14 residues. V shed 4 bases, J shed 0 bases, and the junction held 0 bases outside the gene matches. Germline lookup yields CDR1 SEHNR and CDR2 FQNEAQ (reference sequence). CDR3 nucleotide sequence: TGTGCCAGCAGCTGGACAGGGAGCACAGATACGCAGTATTTT. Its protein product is CASSWTGSTDTQYF. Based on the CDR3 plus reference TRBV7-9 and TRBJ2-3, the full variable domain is DTGVSQNPRHKITKRGQNVTFRCDPISEHNRLYWYRQTLGQGPEFLTYFQNEAQLEKSRLLSDRFSAERPKGSFSTLEIQRTEQGDSAMYLCASSWTGSTDTQYFGPGTRLTVL.

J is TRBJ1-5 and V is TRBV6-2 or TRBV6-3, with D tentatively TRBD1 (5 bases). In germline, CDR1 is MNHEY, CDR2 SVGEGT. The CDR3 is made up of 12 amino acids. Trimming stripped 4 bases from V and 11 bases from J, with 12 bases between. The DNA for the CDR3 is TGTGCCAGCAGTTTAAGGGAGGGGTCCCAGCATTTT. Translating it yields CASSLREGSQHF.

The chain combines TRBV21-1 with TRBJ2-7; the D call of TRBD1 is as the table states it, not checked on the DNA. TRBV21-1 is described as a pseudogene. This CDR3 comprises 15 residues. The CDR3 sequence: CASSNLQGEGYEQYF. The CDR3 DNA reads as TGTGCCAGCAGCAACTTACAGGGTGAGGGTTACGAGCAGTACTTC.

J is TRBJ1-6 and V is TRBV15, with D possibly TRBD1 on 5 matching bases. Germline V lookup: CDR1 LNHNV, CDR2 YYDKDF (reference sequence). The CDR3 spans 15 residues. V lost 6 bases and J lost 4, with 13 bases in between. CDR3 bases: TGTGCCACCAGTGTAACAGGCGATTATAATTCACCCCTCCACTTT. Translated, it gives CATSVTGDYNSPLHF.

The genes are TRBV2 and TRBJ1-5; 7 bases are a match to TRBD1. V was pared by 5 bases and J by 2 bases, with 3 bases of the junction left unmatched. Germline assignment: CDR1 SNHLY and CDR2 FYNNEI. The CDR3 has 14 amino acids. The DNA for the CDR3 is TGTGCCAGCAGTTTCCAGGGGGGCAATCAGCCCCAGCATTTT. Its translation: CASSFQGGNQPQHF.

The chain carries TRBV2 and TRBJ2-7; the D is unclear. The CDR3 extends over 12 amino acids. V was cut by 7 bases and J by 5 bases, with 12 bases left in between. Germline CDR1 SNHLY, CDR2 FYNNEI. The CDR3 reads CASTDHMNEQYF. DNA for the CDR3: TGTGCCAGCACCGATCACATGAACGAGCAGTACTTC. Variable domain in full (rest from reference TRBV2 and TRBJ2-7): EPEVTQTPSHQVTQMGQEVILRCVPISNHLYFYWYRQILGQKVEFLVSFYNNEISEKSEIFDDQFSVERPDGSNFTLKIRSTKLEDSAMYFCASTDHMNEQYFGPGTRLTVT.

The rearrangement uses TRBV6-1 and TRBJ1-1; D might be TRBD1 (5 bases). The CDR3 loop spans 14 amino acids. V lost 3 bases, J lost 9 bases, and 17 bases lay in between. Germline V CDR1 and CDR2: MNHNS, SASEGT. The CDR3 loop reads CASSESQGSNKAFF. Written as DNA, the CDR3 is TGTGCCAGCAGTGAGTCGCAGGGAAGCAACAAAGCTTTCTTT.

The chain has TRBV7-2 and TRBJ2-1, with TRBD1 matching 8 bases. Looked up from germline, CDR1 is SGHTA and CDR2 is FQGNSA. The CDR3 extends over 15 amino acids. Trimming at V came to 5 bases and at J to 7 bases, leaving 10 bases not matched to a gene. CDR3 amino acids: CASSHGQGTLNEQFF. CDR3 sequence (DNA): TGTGCCAGCAGCCACGGACAGGGAACGTTGAATGAGCAGTTCTTC.

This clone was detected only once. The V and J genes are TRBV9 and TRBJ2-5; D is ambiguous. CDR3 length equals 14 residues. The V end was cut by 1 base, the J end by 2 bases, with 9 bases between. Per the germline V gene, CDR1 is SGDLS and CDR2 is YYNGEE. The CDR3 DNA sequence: TGTGCCAGCAGCGTATCAGCGCTTCAAGAGACCCAGTACTTC. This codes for CASSVSALQETQYF.

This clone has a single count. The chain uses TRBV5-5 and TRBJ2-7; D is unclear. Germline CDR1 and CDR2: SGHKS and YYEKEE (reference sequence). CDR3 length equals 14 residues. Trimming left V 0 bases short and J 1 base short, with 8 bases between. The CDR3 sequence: CASSLGHDSYEQYF. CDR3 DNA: TGTGCCAGCAGCTTGGGACACGATTCCTACGAGCAGTACTTC.

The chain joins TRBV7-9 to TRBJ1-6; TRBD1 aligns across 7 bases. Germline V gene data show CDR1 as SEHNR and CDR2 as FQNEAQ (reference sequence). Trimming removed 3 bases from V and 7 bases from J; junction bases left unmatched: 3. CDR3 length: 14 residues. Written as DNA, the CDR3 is TGTGCCAGCAGCTTCAGGGGGGAAAATTCACCCCTCCACTTT. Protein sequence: CASSFRGENSPLHF.

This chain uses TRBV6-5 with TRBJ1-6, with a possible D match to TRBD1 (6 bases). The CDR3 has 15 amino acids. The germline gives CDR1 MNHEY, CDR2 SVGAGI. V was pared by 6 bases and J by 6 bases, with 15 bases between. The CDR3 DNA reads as TGTGCCAGCAGAGGTTACAGGGCGCTTAATTCACCCCTCCACTTT. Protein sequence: CASRGYRALNSPLHF.

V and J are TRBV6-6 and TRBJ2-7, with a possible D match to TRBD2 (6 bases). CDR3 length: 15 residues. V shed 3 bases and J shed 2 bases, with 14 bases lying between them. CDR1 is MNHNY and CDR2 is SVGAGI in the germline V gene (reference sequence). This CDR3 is CASSYKKLATYEQYF. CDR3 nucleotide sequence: TGTGCCAGCAGTTATAAAAAACTAGCAACCTACGAGCAGTACTTC.